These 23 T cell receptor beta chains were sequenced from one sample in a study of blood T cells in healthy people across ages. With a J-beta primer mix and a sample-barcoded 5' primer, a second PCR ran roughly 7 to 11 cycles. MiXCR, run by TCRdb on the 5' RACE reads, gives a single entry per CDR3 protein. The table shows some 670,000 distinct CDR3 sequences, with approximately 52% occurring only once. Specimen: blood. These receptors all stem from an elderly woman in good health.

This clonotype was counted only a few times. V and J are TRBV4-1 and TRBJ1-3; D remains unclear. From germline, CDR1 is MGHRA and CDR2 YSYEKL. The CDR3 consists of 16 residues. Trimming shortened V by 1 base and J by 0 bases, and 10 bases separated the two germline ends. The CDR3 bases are TGCGCCAGCAGCCAAGGACAAGATCCCTCTGGAAACACCATATATTTT. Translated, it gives CASSQGQDPSGNTIYF.

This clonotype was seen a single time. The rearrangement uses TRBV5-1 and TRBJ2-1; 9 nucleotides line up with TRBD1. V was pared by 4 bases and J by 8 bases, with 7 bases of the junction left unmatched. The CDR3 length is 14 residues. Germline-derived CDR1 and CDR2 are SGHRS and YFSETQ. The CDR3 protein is CASSPTGGVYEQFF. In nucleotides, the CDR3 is TGCGCCAGCAGCCCGACAGGGGGAGTGTATGAGCAGTTCTTC.

CDR3 sequence (DNA): TGCAGCGTTGAAACGCTAGACTTAGAAGCTTTCTTT. As protein: CSVETLDLEAFF. The gene calls are TRBV29-1 and TRBJ1-1, with D unresolved. The CDR3 has 12 amino acids. The germline V gene encodes CDR1 SQVTM and CDR2 ANQGSEA. V lost 2 bases and J 8 bases, leaving 12 bases between the germline ends.

The CDR3 loop reads CATSILQETQYF. The CDR3 nucleotides are TGTGCCACCAGCATACTACAAGAGACCCAGTACTTC. The rearrangement uses TRBV15 and TRBJ2-5; D remains unclear. Deletions cut 4 bases from V and 2 bases from J, with 5 bases between. The germline V gene encodes CDR1 LNHNV and CDR2 YYDKDF (reference sequence). The CDR3 covers 12 residues. Full variable domain (outside the CDR3, taken from reference TRBV15 and TRBJ2-5): DAMVIQNPRYQVTQFGKPVTLSCSQTLNHNVMYWYQQKSSQAPKLLFHYYDKDFNNEADTPDNFQSRRPNTSFCFLDIRSPGLGDTAMYLCATSILQETQYFGPGTRLLVL.

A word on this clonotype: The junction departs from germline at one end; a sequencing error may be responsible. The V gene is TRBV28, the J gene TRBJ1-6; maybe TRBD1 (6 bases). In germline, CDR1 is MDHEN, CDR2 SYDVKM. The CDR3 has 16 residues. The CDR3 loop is CAGSLWGQGYNSPLHF. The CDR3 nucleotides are TGTGCCGGCAGTTTATGGGGGCAAGGGTATAATTCACCCCTCCACTTT. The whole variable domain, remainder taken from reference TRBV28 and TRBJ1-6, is DVKVTQSSRYLVKRTGEKVFLECVQDMDHENMFWYRQDPGLGLRLIYFSYDVKMKEKGDIPEGYSVSREKKERFSLILESASTNQTSMYLCAGSLWGQGYNSPLHFGNGTRLTVT.

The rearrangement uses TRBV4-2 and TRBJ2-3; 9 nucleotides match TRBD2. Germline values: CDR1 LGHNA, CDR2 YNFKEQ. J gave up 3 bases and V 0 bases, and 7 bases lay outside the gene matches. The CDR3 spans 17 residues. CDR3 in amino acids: CASSQDHAGGPTDTQYF. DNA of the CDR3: TGTGCCAGCAGCCAAGATCATGCGGGGGGGCCTACAGATACGCAGTATTTT.

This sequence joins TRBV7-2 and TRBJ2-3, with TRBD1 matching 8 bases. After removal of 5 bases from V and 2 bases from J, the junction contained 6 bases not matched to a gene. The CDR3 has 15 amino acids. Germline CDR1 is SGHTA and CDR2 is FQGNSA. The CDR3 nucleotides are TGTGCCAGCAGCCTCCGACAGGGGCTCACAGATACGCAGTATTTT. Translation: CASSLRQGLTDTQYF.

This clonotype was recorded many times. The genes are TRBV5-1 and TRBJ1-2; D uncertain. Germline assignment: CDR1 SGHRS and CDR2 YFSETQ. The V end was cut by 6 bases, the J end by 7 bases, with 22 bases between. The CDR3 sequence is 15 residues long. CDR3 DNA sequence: TGCGCCAGCACCTTATCCCTGGGAGTCTCCCTTGGCTACACCTTC. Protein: CASTLSLGVSLGYTF.

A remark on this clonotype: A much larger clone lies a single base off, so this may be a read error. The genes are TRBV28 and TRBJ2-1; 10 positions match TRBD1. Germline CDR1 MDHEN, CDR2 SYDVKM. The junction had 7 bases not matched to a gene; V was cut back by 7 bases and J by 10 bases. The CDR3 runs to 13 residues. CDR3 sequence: CASTIGQGGEQFF. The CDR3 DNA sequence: TGTGCCAGCACCATCGGACAGGGGGGCGAGCAGTTCTTC.

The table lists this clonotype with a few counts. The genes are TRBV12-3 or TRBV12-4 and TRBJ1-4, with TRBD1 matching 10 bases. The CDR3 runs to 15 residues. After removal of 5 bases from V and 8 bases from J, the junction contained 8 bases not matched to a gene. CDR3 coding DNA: TGTGCCAGCAGTCCAGACAGGGGGCCTAGGGAAAAACTGTTTTTT. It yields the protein CASSPDRGPREKLFF.

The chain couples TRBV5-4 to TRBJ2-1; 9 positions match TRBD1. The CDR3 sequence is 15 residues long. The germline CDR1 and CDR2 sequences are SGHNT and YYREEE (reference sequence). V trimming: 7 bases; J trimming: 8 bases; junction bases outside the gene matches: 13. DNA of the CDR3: TGTGCCAGCCGGGACAGGGCGGACTTTATGGATGAGCAGTTCTTC. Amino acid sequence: CASRDRADFMDEQFF.

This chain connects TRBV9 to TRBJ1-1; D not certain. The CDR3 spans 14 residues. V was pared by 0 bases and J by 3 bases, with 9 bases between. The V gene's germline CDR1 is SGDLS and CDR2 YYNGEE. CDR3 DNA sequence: TGTGCCAGCAGCGTAGCTGCGGATCACACTGAAGCTTTCTTT. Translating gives CASSVAADHTEAFF. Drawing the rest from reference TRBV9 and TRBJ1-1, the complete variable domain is DSGVTQTPKHLITATGQRVTLRCSPRSGDLSVYWYQQSLDQGLQFLIQYYNGEERAKGNILERFSAQQFPDLHSELNLSSLELGDSALYFCASSVAADHTEAFFGQGTRLTVV.

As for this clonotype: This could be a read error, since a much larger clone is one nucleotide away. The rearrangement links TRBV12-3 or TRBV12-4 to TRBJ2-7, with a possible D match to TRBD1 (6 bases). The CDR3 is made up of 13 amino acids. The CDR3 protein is CTSSLRETGEQYF. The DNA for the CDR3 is TGTACCAGCAGTTTAAGAGAGACAGGCGAGCAGTACTTC.

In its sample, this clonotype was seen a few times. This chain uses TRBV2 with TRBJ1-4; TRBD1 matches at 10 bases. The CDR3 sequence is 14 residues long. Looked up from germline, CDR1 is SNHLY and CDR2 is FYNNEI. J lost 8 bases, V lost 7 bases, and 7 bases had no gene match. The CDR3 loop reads CASISGTGDEKLFF. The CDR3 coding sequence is TGTGCCAGCATTTCCGGGACAGGGGACGAAAAACTGTTTTTT.

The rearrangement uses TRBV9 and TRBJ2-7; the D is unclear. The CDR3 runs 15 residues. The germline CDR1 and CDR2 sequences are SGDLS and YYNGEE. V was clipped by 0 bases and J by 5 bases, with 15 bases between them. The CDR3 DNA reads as TGTGCCAGCAGCGTAGAGGGTTCCACATGGGACGAGCAGTACTTC. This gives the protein CASSVEGSTWDEQYF.

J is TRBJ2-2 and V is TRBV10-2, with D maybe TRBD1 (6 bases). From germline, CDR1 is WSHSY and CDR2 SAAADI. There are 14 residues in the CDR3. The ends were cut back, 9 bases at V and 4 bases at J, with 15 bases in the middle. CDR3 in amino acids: CASIRTDPTGELFF. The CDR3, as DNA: TGCGCCAGTATAAGGACAGACCCCACCGGGGAGCTGTTTTTT.

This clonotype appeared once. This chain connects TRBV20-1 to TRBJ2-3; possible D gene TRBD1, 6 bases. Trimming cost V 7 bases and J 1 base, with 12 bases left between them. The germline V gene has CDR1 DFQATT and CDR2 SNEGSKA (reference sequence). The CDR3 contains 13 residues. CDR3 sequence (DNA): TGCAGTGTACCTCCAGGGGGCACAGATACGCAGTATTTT. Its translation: CSVPPGGTDTQYF.

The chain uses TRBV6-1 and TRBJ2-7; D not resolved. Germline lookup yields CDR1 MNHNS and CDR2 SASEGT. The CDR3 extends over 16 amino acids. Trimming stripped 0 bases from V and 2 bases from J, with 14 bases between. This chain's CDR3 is CASSEALGIIPYEQYF. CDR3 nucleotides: TGTGCCAGCAGTGAAGCGCTAGGGATCATACCCTACGAGCAGTACTTC.

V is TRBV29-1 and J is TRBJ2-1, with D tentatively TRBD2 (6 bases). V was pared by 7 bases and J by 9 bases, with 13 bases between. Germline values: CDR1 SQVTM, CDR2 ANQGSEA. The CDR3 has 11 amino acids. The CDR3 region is CSAGRGTEQFF. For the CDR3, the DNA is TGCAGCGCGGGCCGGGGGACTGAGCAGTTCTTC.

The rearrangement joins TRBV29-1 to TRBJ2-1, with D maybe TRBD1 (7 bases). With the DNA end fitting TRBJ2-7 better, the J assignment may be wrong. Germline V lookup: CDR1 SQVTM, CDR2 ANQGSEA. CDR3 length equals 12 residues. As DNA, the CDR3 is TGCAGCGTTGAGGGCAGGGGGAGGGAGCAGTACTTC. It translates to CSVEGRGREQYF.

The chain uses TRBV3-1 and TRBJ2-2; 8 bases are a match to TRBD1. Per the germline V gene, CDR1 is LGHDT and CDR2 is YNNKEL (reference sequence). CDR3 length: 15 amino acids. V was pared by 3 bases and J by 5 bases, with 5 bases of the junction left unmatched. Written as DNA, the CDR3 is TGTGCCAGCAGCCAGGGGACAGGCCGGACCGGGGAGCTGTTTTTT. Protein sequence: CASSQGTGRTGELFF.

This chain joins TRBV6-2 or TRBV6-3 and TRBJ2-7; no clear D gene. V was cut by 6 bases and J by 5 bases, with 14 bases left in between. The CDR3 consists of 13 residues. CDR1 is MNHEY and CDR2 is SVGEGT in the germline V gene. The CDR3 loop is CASRGSGRDEQYF. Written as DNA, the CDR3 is TGTGCCAGCAGAGGATCTGGGCGTGACGAGCAGTACTTC.

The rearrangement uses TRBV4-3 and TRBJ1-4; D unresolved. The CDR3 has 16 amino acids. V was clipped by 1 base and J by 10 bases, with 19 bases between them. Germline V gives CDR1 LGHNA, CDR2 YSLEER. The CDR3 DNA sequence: TGCGCCAGCAGCCAAGGGGGTATCCGAATACCCGGAAAACTGTTTTTT. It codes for CASSQGGIRIPGKLFF.